This T cell receptor beta chain is drawn from a study of blood T cell repertoires in COVID-19. About the study: COVID-19 samples, acute and convalescent, were from the United States, Italy and Spain. The cDNA or gDNA used as material had been derived from T cells, B-cell-depleted T cells, or PBMCs.

The repertoire was sequenced with immunoSEQ multiplex PCR; TCRdb's copy has only in-frame clones and lacks some. The sample has around 190,000 clones; 88% are singletons. There are 12 residues in the CDR3. V was pared by 3 bases and J by 8 bases, with 1 base of the junction left unmatched. The count of this clone is one. The sequenced material came from peripheral blood. This clonotype originated in a man between 18 and 35 years old with active or convalescent COVID-19. V is TRBV12-3 or TRBV12-4 and J is TRBJ1-1, with TRBD1 identical over 9 bases. The CDR3 DNA reads as TGTGCCAGCAGTTTGGGACAGGGAGAAGCTTTCTTT. Its translation is CASSLGQGEAFF.